Below, 28 T cell receptor beta chains from the same sample are listed, as sequenced in a study of Ad26.COV2.S vaccination and SARS-CoV-2 variants. Generated by immunoSEQ multiplex PCR, the TCRdb table keeps only in-frame clones and is missing some. The sample contains more than 150,000 clones, around nine tenths of which appear only once. This specimen consisted of peripheral blood, obtained after recovery from COVID-19. These receptors came from a human donor who had recovered from COVID-19.

The chain employs TRBV10-1 and TRBJ1-2; D is unclear. Trimming removed 7 bases from V and 8 bases from J, with 11 bases in between. CDR1 is WNHNN, CDR2 SYGVQD, per germline (reference sequence). CDR3 length: 11 amino acids. This CDR3 reads CASNRVSGYTF. In DNA, the CDR3 is TGCGCCAGCAATAGGGTGAGCGGCTACACCTTC.

This chain uses TRBV7-9 with TRBJ1-3; D is unclear. The CDR3 loop spans 13 amino acids. V was cut by 5 bases and J by 4 bases, with 9 bases left in between. CDR1 is SEHNR, CDR2 FQNEAQ, per germline (reference sequence). The CDR3 DNA is TGTGCCAGCAGCAGCAGTTCGGGAAACACCATATATTTT. Translation gives CASSSSSGNTIYF.

The chain has TRBV11-3 and TRBJ2-5; 9 bases are shared with TRBD2. CDR3 size: 16 residues. Trimming removed 3 bases from V and 3 bases from J; junction bases left unmatched: 8. Germline CDR1 and CDR2: SGHNT and YENEEA. This CDR3 is CASSFSSGRREETQYF. DNA of the CDR3: TGTGCCAGCAGCTTTTCGAGCGGGAGGCGGGAAGAGACCCAGTACTTC.

This chain joins TRBV5-1 and TRBJ1-1; TRBD1 matches at 7 bases. J gave up 5 bases and V 2 bases, and 3 bases lay outside the gene matches. Germline assignment: CDR1 SGHRS and CDR2 YFSETQ. The CDR3 contains 13 residues. The CDR3, as DNA: TGCGCCAGCAGCTTAGGACAGGAGACTGAAGCTTTCTTT. Residues: CASSLGQETEAFF.

The chain recombines TRBV18 with TRBJ1-4; 8 bases are a match to TRBD1. This CDR3 contains 13 residues. Germline CDR1 is KGHSH and CDR2 is LQKENI. J was trimmed by 8 bases and V by 4 bases; bases with no gene match: 3. In nucleotides, the CDR3 is TGTGCCAGCTCACTGGACAGGGCAGAAAAACTGTTTTTT. Its protein product is CASSLDRAEKLFF.

The J gene is TRBJ2-7, the V gene TRBV9; perhaps TRBD2 as D (5 bases). The V gene lost 0 bases and the J gene lost 7 bases, with 17 bases spanning the gap. This CDR3 is 15 amino acids long. CDR1 and CDR2 (germline): SGDLS, YYNGEE. CDR3 protein: CASSVEGLAPVEQYF. CDR3 sequence (DNA): TGTGCCAGCAGCGTAGAGGGTCTAGCTCCTGTTGAGCAGTACTTC.

This clone was detected only a few times. The CDR3 region has the DNA TGTGCCAGCAGTTCTCCCGGGACTTTCAACTATGGCTACACCTTC. Protein: CASSSPGTFNYGYTF. The rearrangement joins TRBV2 to TRBJ1-2; a weak D match, TRBD1 (5 bases). CDR1 is SNHLY, CDR2 FYNNEI, per germline. The length of the CDR3 is 15 residues. V lost 5 bases and J lost 2, with 15 bases in between.

For this clone: A junction end diverges from the germline sequence, so it may reflect a read error. The chain combines TRBV11-2 with TRBJ1-2; a weak D match, TRBD1 (6 bases). Germline V gene data show CDR1 as SGHAT and CDR2 as FQNNGV. The CDR3 runs 14 residues. CDR3 loop: CASSLKTVRGGCTF. In nucleotides, the CDR3 is TGTGCCAGCAGCTTAAAAACGGTTCGTGGGGGCTGCACCTTC.

The chain couples TRBV5-1 to TRBJ2-5, with TRBD1 identical over 10 bases. The trim removed 0 bases at V and 5 bases at J, leaving 1 base unmatched. CDR1 and CDR2 from the germline V gene are SGHRS and YFSETQ. The CDR3 consists of 14 residues. The CDR3 DNA reads TGCGCCAGCAGCTTGGGACAGGGGGCCGAGACCCAGTACTTC. This translates into CASSLGQGAETQYF.

The V and J genes are TRBV3-1 (or the pseudogene TRBV3-2) and TRBJ1-3; 7 nucleotides line up with TRBD1. The V segment lost 2 bases and the J segment 3 bases; nucleotides outside the gene matches: 4. This CDR3 comprises 15 residues. The germline V gene encodes CDR1 LGHDT and CDR2 YNNKEL (reference sequence). The CDR3 loop is CASSQSGTVGNTIYF. The CDR3 DNA reads TGTGCCAGCAGCCAATCCGGGACAGTTGGAAACACCATATATTTT.

The chain has TRBV11-2 and TRBJ2-3; D is ambiguous. The CDR3 covers 12 residues. V shed 1 base and J shed 5 bases, with 4 bases lying between them. In germline, CDR1 is SGHAT, CDR2 FQNNGV. CDR3 residues: CASSLVGDTQYF. The DNA of the CDR3 is TGTGCCAGCAGCTTAGTTGGAGATACGCAGTATTTT.

The chain recombines TRBV5-4 with TRBJ2-7; 10 positions match TRBD1. The CDR3 spans 15 residues. V lost 4 bases, J lost 0 bases, and 4 bases stayed unmatched. Per the germline V gene, CDR1 is SGHNT and CDR2 is YYREEE (reference sequence). The CDR3 spells CASSGGTGDSYEQYF. The CDR3 DNA follows: TGTGCCAGCAGCGGTGGGACAGGGGACTCCTACGAGCAGTACTTC.

The gene calls are TRBV7-8 and TRBJ2-7; D uncertain. V dropped 5 bases and J dropped 0 bases, with 2 bases sitting between them. This CDR3 contains 11 residues. Looked up from germline, CDR1 is SGHVS and CDR2 is FQNEAQ. The CDR3 nucleotides read TGTGCCAGCAGCCGCTCCTACGAGCAGTACTTC. Translation: CASSRSYEQYF.

The chain recombines TRBV6-5 with TRBJ1-6, with D uncertain. The length of the CDR3 is 11 residues. V shed 7 bases and J shed 10 bases, with 8 bases lying between them. Germline V gene lookup returns CDR1 MNHEY and CDR2 SVGAGI. The chain's CDR3 is CASTEGSPLHF. The CDR3 DNA sequence: TGTGCCAGCACCGAGGGATCACCCCTCCACTTT.

This chain links TRBV2 with TRBJ1-4; D is ambiguous. The germline V gene encodes CDR1 SNHLY and CDR2 FYNNEI. Between the trimmed V and J ends, which lost 7 bases and 7 bases, there was a span of 13 bases. The CDR3 totals 13 residues. The CDR3 spells CASIVERGEKLFF. The CDR3 region has the DNA TGTGCCAGCATTGTGGAGCGCGGTGAAAAACTGTTTTTT.

V gene TRBV4-2 combines with J gene TRBJ2-1; D is tentatively TRBD1 or TRBD2 (5 bases each). Germline loops: CDR1 LGHNA, CDR2 YNFKEQ. The CDR3 totals 14 residues. Trimming removed 6 bases at V and 6 bases at J, with 15 bases between. The CDR3 DNA reads TGTGCCAGCAGTAGGGGAGCGACGGGCAATGAGCAGTTCTTC. Amino acids: CASSRGATGNEQFF.

V usage is TRBV6-5 and J usage is TRBJ2-2, with 8 nucleotides matching TRBD2. V was clipped by 7 bases and J by 5 bases; unmatched bases: 6. Germline V lookup: CDR1 MNHEY, CDR2 SVGAGI. The CDR3 has 14 residues. DNA of the CDR3: TGTGCCAGCATAGCGAGCGGGAGTACCGGGGAGCTGTTTTTT. This encodes CASIASGSTGELFF.

This clone was found a few times. The rearrangement uses TRBV7-3 and TRBJ1-5; D is uncertain. The length of the CDR3 is 12 residues. Per germline, CDR1 SGHTA and CDR2 FQGTGA. Between the trimmed V and J ends, which lost 5 bases and 9 bases, there was a span of 11 bases. The CDR3 is CASSMGYGPQHF. DNA for the CDR3: TGTGCCAGCAGCATGGGGTATGGGCCCCAGCATTTT.

The gene calls are TRBV28 and TRBJ1-3; a possible D gene is TRBD1 (5 bases). The CDR3 has 17 amino acids. Germline V gene sequence: CDR1 MDHEN, CDR2 SYDVKM. V was trimmed by 2 bases and J by 0 bases, leaving 14 bases between them. The CDR3 is CASSLNRQPSSGNTIYF. The CDR3 nucleotides read TGTGCCAGCAGTTTAAACAGACAGCCCAGCTCTGGAAACACCATATATTTT.

This chain uses TRBV15 with TRBJ2-5, with D unresolved. CDR3 length: 13 residues. The V gene's germline CDR1 is LNHNV and CDR2 YYDKDF (reference sequence). The V and J ends lost 0 bases and 3 bases respectively, with 5 bases between them. This CDR3 is CATSREVEETQYF. The DNA of the CDR3 is TGTGCCACCAGCAGAGAAGTGGAAGAGACCCAGTACTTC.

On this clone: At one end, the junction sequence differs from germline, possibly due to a read error. The same CDR3 also results from other DNA sequences found in this sample. V gene TRBV3-1 (or the pseudogene TRBV3-2) combines with J gene TRBJ2-7; no firm D call. Germline values: CDR1 LGHDT, CDR2 YNNKEL (reference sequence). The CDR3 has 16 amino acids. CDR3 in DNA: TGCGCCAGCAGCCAGGACCCAGTAGGCGGCTCCTACGAGCAGTACTTC. Its translation is CASSQDPVGGSYEQYF.

J is TRBJ1-2 and V is TRBV2; D possibly corresponds to TRBD1 (6 bases). CDR1 is SNHLY and CDR2 is FYNNEI in the germline V gene. V lost 8 bases to trimming and J lost 4 bases, with 17 bases between them. The CDR3 sequence is 14 residues long. CDR3 region: CASRGQGTIYGYTF. CDR3 nucleotides: TGTGCCAGCCGGGGGCAGGGAACGATCTATGGCTACACCTTC.

V usage is TRBV19 and J usage is TRBJ1-1; TRBD1 might be the D (6 bases). In germline, CDR1 is LNHDA, CDR2 SQIVND (reference sequence). The CDR3 runs 14 residues. Trimming shortened V by 5 bases and J by 2 bases, and 12 bases separated the two germline ends. The CDR3 nucleotides are TGTGCCAGTAGTGACCCGGGACAAAACACTGAAGCTTTCTTT. Its protein is CASSDPGQNTEAFF.

The chain employs TRBV12-3 or TRBV12-4 and TRBJ1-2, with D unclear. V lost 7 bases and J 0 bases, leaving 9 bases between the germline ends. The CDR3 is made up of 13 amino acids. The CDR3 loop is CASTQEPNYGYTF. CDR3 sequence (DNA): TGTGCCAGCACCCAGGAACCTAACTATGGCTACACCTTC.

In its sample, this clone was seen once. This rearrangement joins TRBV20-1 to TRBJ1-2; 9 bases are shared with TRBD1. V shed 3 bases, J shed 0 bases, and the junction held 14 bases outside the gene matches. The CDR3 sequence is 18 residues long. The germline V gene has CDR1 DFQATT and CDR2 SNEGSKA (reference sequence). The CDR3: CSASDPGQGLGANYGYTF. The CDR3 DNA reads as TGCAGTGCTAGTGACCCGGGACAGGGTCTAGGGGCTAACTATGGCTACACCTTC.

The rearrangement links TRBV7-8 to TRBJ1-2; D is unresolved. CDR1 and CDR2 from the germline V gene are SGHVS and FQNEAQ. Between the trimmed V and J ends, which lost 1 base and 4 bases, there was a span of 13 bases. CDR3 size: 15 residues. The CDR3 loop reads CASSLVGSLLYGYTF. CDR3 nucleotides: TGTGCCAGCAGCTTAGTGGGCAGCCTCCTCTATGGCTACACCTTC.

The chain recombines TRBV11-2 with TRBJ2-3; 8 positions match TRBD2. Germline CDR1 reads SGHAT; CDR2 reads FQNNGV. V shed 5 bases, J shed 0 bases, and the junction held 13 bases outside the gene matches. The CDR3 has 18 amino acids. This chain's CDR3 is CASSHEGGLVPSTDTQYF. The DNA for the CDR3 is TGTGCCAGCAGCCATGAGGGGGGACTAGTCCCTAGCACAGATACGCAGTATTTT. Supplemented by reference TRBV11-2 and TRBJ2-3, the full variable domain reads EAGVAQSPRYKIIEKRQSVAFWCNPISGHATLYWYQQILGQGPKLLIQFQNNGVVDDSQLPKDRFSAERLKGVDSTLKIQPAKLEDSAVYLCASSHEGGLVPSTDTQYFGPGTRLTVL.

The chain uses TRBV27 and TRBJ2-7; D gene uncertain. The V and J ends lost 2 bases and 2 bases respectively, with 10 bases between them. The CDR3 is made up of 14 amino acids. Germline CDR1 and CDR2: MNHEY and SMNVEV (reference sequence). This CDR3 is CASSLGVTPYEQYF. The CDR3 region has the DNA TGTGCCAGCAGTTTAGGGGTCACCCCCTACGAGCAGTACTTC.